This T cell receptor (beta chain) is drawn from a study of T-cell reconstitution after alpha-beta-depleted transplantation in children. Study outcomes and limitations: Fresh T-cell production supplied most of the T-cell counts and diversity seen one year after transplant. It was reported that alpha-beta T cells came from several hundred expanded graft clones (about two months after transplant). Several patients had high TCRbeta diversity at day 60; it came from surviving recipient T cells and thymic progenitors.

Germline CDR1 MGHRA, CDR2 YSYEKL. This CDR3 is 13 amino acids long. V was clipped by 0 bases and J by 6 bases, with 9 bases between them. On this clonotype: Its specificity is not known.

Construction of the TCRbeta library involved unique molecular identifiers. One entry per CDR3 protein results from TCRdb running MiXCR on the PCR reads. The table has approximately 430,000 distinct CDR3 sequences, about a sixth seen once. This sequence joins TRBV4-1 and TRBJ2-7; D unclear. The TCR comes from a boy under three years old who had a stem cell transplant for Wiskott-Aldrich syndrome, so the T cells may come from the graft donor. Sequencing used PBMCs, mostly from graft donor cells, obtained 360 days after TCRalphabeta/CD19-depleted stem cell transplant. The CDR3 sequence is CASSQDRTTEQYF. CDR3 nucleotides: TGCGCCAGCAGCCAAGATCGGACCACCGAGCAGTACTTC.